Shown below are 19 T cell receptor beta chains from a single sample sequenced in a study of cytomegalovirus exposure and HLA in healthy donors. The protocol was immunoSEQ multiplex PCR, while the TCRdb copy is restricted to in-frame clones and leaves out a portion. The sample includes approximately 100,000 clones, 90% to 95% seen only once; the top ten take approximately 1.1%. The sample was PBMCs. Source of these receptors: a woman in her thirties in good health and CMV-seropositive.

The gene calls are TRBV4-1 and TRBJ1-3; TRBD1 matches 12 bases. Trimming took 2 bases from V and 5 from J; bases not matched to a gene: 7. This CDR3 has 17 residues. Germline values: CDR1 MGHRA, CDR2 YSYEKL. CDR3 sequence: CASSQLPGQGARNTIYF. CDR3 DNA sequence: TGCGCCAGCAGCCAACTACCGGGACAGGGGGCCAGAAACACCATATATTTT.

This clone has only one observation. This chain uses TRBV4-3 with TRBJ1-4; TRBD1 matches 10 bases. After removal of 2 bases from V and 8 bases from J, the junction contained 5 bases not matched to a gene. The CDR3 spans 15 residues. Germline CDR1 LGHNA, CDR2 YSLEER. The CDR3 nucleotides are TGCGCCAGCAGCCAAACCGGGACAGGGGAAGAAAAACTGTTTTTT. As protein: CASSQTGTGEEKLFF.

The gene calls are TRBV6-4 and TRBJ2-1; 7 bases map to TRBD2. V was clipped by 1 base and J by 6 bases; unmatched bases: 9. This CDR3 comprises 16 residues. CDR1 and CDR2 from the germline V gene are MRHNA and SNTAGT. The chain's CDR3 is CASSDWGGPGPNEQFF. Here the CDR3 DNA reads TGTGCCAGCAGTGACTGGGGGGGACCGGGACCCAATGAGCAGTTCTTC.

V and J are TRBV2 and TRBJ2-7; tentative D call: TRBD1 (6 bases). The CDR3 runs 14 residues. The germline V gene encodes CDR1 SNHLY and CDR2 FYNNEI. V gave up 6 bases and J gave up 4 bases, with 16 bases separating them. For the CDR3, the DNA is TGTGCCAGCAGGGAAACCGGGACAAGATACGAGCAGTACTTC. As protein: CASRETGTRYEQYF.

The chain combines TRBV7-8 with TRBJ2-1; D might be TRBD1 (5 bases). The germline CDR1 and CDR2 sequences are SGHVS and FQNEAQ. This CDR3 comprises 17 residues. With 1 base removed from V and 2 bases from J, the gap between germline ends came to 15 bases. CDR3 bases: TGTGCCAGCAGCTTAGGGGTCGGCAGGGTACCCTACAATGAGCAGTTCTTC. Residues: CASSLGVGRVPYNEQFF.

The chain joins TRBV9 to TRBJ2-3; a weak D match, TRBD2 (5 bases). Germline assignment: CDR1 SGDLS and CDR2 YYNGEE. Trimming took off 6 bases at V and 3 bases at J, with 11 bases between the two ends. The CDR3 is 13 residues long. In DNA form, the CDR3 reads TGTGCCAGCACCCCAAGAGGGACAGATACGCAGTATTTT. This gives the protein CASTPRGTDTQYF. The variable domain in full, completed from reference TRBV9 and TRBJ2-3, reads DSGVTQTPKHLITATGQRVTLRCSPRSGDLSVYWYQQSLDQGLQFLIQYYNGEERAKGNILERFSAQQFPDLHSELNLSSLELGDSALYFCASTPRGTDTQYFGPGTRLTVL.

This chain connects TRBV5-1 to TRBJ1-1, with 7 bases matching TRBD1. The germline V gene encodes CDR1 SGHRS and CDR2 YFSETQ. CDR3 length equals 15 residues. V shed 5 bases and J 0 bases; nucleotides not matched to a gene: 7. The CDR3 DNA sequence: TGCGCCAGCAGGCACAGGGGAACTTTGAACACTGAAGCTTTCTTT. It codes for CASRHRGTLNTEAFF.

The chain employs TRBV7-7 and TRBJ2-3; tentatively, D is TRBD2 (5 bases). Germline V gene lookup returns CDR1 SSHAT and CDR2 FNYEAQ (reference sequence). CDR3 size: 15 residues. With 1 base removed from V and 4 bases from J, the gap between germline ends came to 12 bases. The CDR3 sequence: CASSLGLAAADTQYF. The CDR3, as DNA: TGTGCCAGCAGCTTAGGGCTAGCCGCGGCAGATACGCAGTATTTT.

A single count supports this clone. The chain joins TRBV4-3 to TRBJ2-7, with D tentatively TRBD1 (6 bases). Trimming removed 1 base from V and 4 bases from J, with 11 bases in between. This CDR3 contains 14 residues. Per germline, CDR1 LGHNA and CDR2 YSLEER. The CDR3 protein is CASSQGQTGYEQYF. Written as DNA, the CDR3 is TGCGCCAGCAGCCAAGGACAGACAGGATACGAGCAGTACTTC.

The CDR3 DNA is TGTGCCAGCACACCGGGACAGGGGGCGGATGGCTACACCTTC. Translation: CASTPGQGADGYTF. This chain connects TRBV7-2 to TRBJ1-2, with TRBD1 matching 12 bases. The V gene end was trimmed by 7 bases and the J gene end by 6 bases; junction bases not matched to a gene: 6. Germline-derived CDR1 and CDR2 are SGHTA and FQGNSA. The CDR3 spans 14 residues.

This sequence joins TRBV2 and TRBJ1-2, with 9 bases identical to TRBD1. CDR3 length: 17 residues. Germline V gene data show CDR1 as SNHLY and CDR2 as FYNNEI. Germline trimming cut 6 bases from V and 5 bases from J; bases unmatched to any gene: 16. The CDR3 here is CASRKNPRQGEIYGYTF. The CDR3 DNA follows: TGTGCCAGCAGAAAAAACCCTAGACAGGGGGAAATTTATGGCTACACCTTC.

The chain couples TRBV2 to TRBJ1-5; D call uncertain. CDR1 is SNHLY and CDR2 is FYNNEI in the germline V gene. The CDR3 has 13 amino acids. Trimming stripped 8 bases from V and 6 bases from J, with 14 bases between. The CDR3 sequence: CASAVEAAQPQHF. The CDR3 DNA sequence: TGTGCCAGCGCCGTTGAGGCAGCTCAGCCCCAGCATTTT. The whole variable domain, filled in from reference TRBV2 and TRBJ1-5, reads EPEVTQTPSHQVTQMGQEVILRCVPISNHLYFYWYRQILGQKVEFLVSFYNNEISEKSEIFDDQFSVERPDGSNFTLKIRSTKLEDSAMYFCASAVEAAQPQHFGDGTRLSIL.

The chain couples TRBV10-3 to TRBJ2-1; TRBD1 aligns across 9 bases. The CDR3 length is 20 residues. The V gene's germline CDR1 is ENHRY and CDR2 SYGVKD. J lost 2 bases, V lost 6 bases, and 20 bases had no gene match. This CDR3 reads CAISERLPDRGQMTYNEQFF. CDR3 DNA: TGTGCCATCAGCGAACGCTTGCCGGACAGGGGCCAAATGACCTACAATGAGCAGTTCTTC.

The gene calls are TRBV4-3 and TRBJ2-4, with TRBD2 identical over 7 bases. The CDR3 is made up of 16 amino acids. Looked up from germline, CDR1 is LGHNA and CDR2 is YSLEER. With 0 bases clipped from V and 0 bases from J, the junction kept 2 bases outside the gene matches. The CDR3 DNA reads TGCGCCAGCAGCCAAGAATGGGGGGGAGCCAAAAACATTCAGTACTTC. It encodes CASSQEWGGAKNIQYF.

J is TRBJ2-7 and V is TRBV21-1; the DNA was not compared with TRBD2, the D call given in the table. TRBV21-1 is flagged as a pseudogene. The length of the CDR3 is 15 residues. The CDR3 loop reads CASSKWGGAGYEQYF. The CDR3 DNA follows: TGTGCCAGCAGCAAGTGGGGGGGCGCGGGCTACGAGCAGTACTTC.

The chain couples TRBV5-4 to TRBJ2-7; D perhaps matches TRBD1 (6 bases). The CDR3 has 12 amino acids. The V gene lost 3 bases and the J gene lost 5 bases, with 9 bases spanning the gap. Per the germline V gene, CDR1 is SGHNT and CDR2 is YYREEE (reference sequence). The CDR3 is CASSWGPDEQYF. CDR3 nucleotide sequence: TGTGCCAGCAGCTGGGGGCCTGACGAGCAGTACTTC. The variable domain in full, completed from reference TRBV5-4 and TRBJ2-7, reads ETGVTQSPTHLIKTRGQQVTLRCSSQSGHNTVSWYQQALGQGPQFIFQYYREEENGRGNFPPRFSGLQFPNYSSELNVNALELDDSALYLCASSWGPDEQYFGPGTRLTVT.

The chain couples TRBV18 to TRBJ2-5; 7 bases map to TRBD1. Germline V gene sequence: CDR1 KGHSH, CDR2 LQKENI. The V segment lost 3 bases and the J segment 7 bases; nucleotides outside the gene matches: 14. The CDR3 runs 16 residues. The CDR3 here is CASSPLGTTPGGTQYF. In nucleotides, the CDR3 is TGTGCCAGCTCACCGCTCGGGACGACCCCAGGGGGGACCCAGTACTTC. Looking up the rest from reference TRBV18 and TRBJ2-5 gives the full variable domain: NAGVMQNPRHLVRRRGQEARLRCSPMKGHSHVYWYRQLPEEGLKFMVYLQKENIIDESGMPKERFSAEFPKEGPSILRIQQVVRGDSAAYFCASSPLGTTPGGTQYFGPGTRLLVL.

J is TRBJ1-2 and V is TRBV18; 10 positions agree with TRBD1. CDR1 is KGHSH and CDR2 is LQKENI in the germline V gene. This CDR3 region has 18 residues. J was trimmed by 4 bases and V by 1 base; bases with no gene match: 12. The CDR3: CASSPQDRGLLSVYGYTF. CDR3 coding DNA: TGTGCCAGCTCACCACAAGACAGGGGGCTCCTGTCTGTCTATGGCTACACCTTC.

The genes are TRBV19 and TRBJ1-1; no clear D gene. Deletions cut 5 bases from V and 0 bases from J, with 7 bases between. Germline CDR1 LNHDA, CDR2 SQIVND (reference sequence). The CDR3 sequence is 13 residues long. Here the CDR3 reads CASSYSLNTEAFF. Written as DNA, the CDR3 is TGTGCCAGTAGTTACAGCCTGAACACTGAAGCTTTCTTT.